This T cell receptor beta chain was sequenced for a study of glioma-infiltrating T cells. Per germline, CDR1 MDHEN and CDR2 SYDVKM. The CDR3 is made up of 15 amino acids. The V and J ends lost 3 bases and 4 bases respectively, with 16 bases between them. The iRepertoire nested amplicon-rescue multiplex PCR amplified TCR alpha and beta CDR3s from RNA. One-step reverse transcription and amplification started from approximately 100-400 ng of tissue mRNA or PBMC total RNA. TCRdb independently ran MiXCR on the multiplex PCR reads; one entry per CDR3 protein. Of about 44,000 distinct CDR3 sequences in the sample, about 20% were seen once. Ten or more counts support this clonotype. Antigen: not known. Overall study results and limits: Above-expected tissue-blood divergence occurred in all gliomas, most in low-grade ones. CDR3 overlap between tissue and blood was very small.

The sequencing input was glioma tissue, nonneoplastic brain tissue, or PBMCs (not recorded which). This chain joins TRBV28 and TRBJ2-7; the D gene is possibly TRBD2 (6 bases). The sequence came from a human donor with low-grade glioma or glioblastoma, undergoing nonglioma brain surgery, or in good health (not recorded which). This CDR3 is CASSFVVRGGYEQYF. CDR3 bases: TGTGCCAGCAGTTTCGTTGTAAGGGGAGGTTACGAGCAGTACTTC.